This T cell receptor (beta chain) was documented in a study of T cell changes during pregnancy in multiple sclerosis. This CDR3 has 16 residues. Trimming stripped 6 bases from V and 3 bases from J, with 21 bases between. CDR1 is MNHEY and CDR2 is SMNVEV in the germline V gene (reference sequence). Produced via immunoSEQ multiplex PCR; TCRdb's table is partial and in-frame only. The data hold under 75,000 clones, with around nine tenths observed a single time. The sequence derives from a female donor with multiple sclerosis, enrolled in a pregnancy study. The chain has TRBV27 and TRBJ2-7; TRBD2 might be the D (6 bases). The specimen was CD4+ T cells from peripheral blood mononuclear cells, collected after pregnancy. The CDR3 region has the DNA TGTGCCAGCAGCCGAAATTGGGCTAGCGATATCTACGAGCAGTACTTC. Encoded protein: CASSRNWASDIYEQYF.